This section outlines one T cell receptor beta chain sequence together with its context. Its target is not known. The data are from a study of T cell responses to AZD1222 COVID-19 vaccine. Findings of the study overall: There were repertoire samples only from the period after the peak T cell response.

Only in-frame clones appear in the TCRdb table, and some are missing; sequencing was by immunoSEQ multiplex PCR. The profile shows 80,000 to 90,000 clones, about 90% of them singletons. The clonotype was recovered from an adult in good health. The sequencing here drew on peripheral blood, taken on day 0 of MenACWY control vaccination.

The CDR3 is CASSPTATYEQYF. The CDR3 DNA is TGTGCCAGCAGTCCAACAGCTACCTACGAGCAGTACTTC. V is TRBV28 and J is TRBJ2-7, with D hard to call. The V gene lost 5 bases and the J gene lost 2 bases, with 10 bases spanning the gap. The CDR3 has 13 amino acids. The germline V gene encodes CDR1 MDHEN and CDR2 SYDVKM.